A selection of T cell receptor beta chains follows, all from one sample in a study of human T cells and chemical hapten exposure. MiXCR was run by TCRdb on the RACE reads, yielding one entry per CDR3 protein. The sample shows 62,000 or so distinct CDR3 sequences, 9.5% to 13% of them seen only once. The specimen was whole blood, collected in connection with sensitization to the hapten diphenylcyclopropenone (DPC). These receptors were taken from a woman in her forties or fifties with alopecia areata. Some clones in this sample may be carry-over from other donors' samples. The CDR3 runs from the conserved cysteine through the conserved F or W. D genes are given only for firm matches. Clone size is shown for a subset of rows, as once, few, many or a class of expanded clone.

TRBV20-1	TRBJ2-3	NA	NA	TGCAGTGCCTTCCACCCCGATACGCAGTATTTT	CSAFHPDTQYF
TRBV27	TRBJ2-7	TRBD2	many	TGTGCCAGCAATACCGGGACTAGCGGGGCCTACGAGCAGTACTTC	CASNTGTSGAYEQYF
TRBV28	TRBJ2-5	TRBD2	few	TGTGCCAGCAGCCCCAGGCGGGAGAAGGGCAAGACCCAGTACTTC	CASSPRREKGKTQYF
TRBV18	TRBJ2-3	NA	many	TGTGCCAGCTCGACGATGGGGGCTAGCACAGATACGCAGTATTTT	CASSTMGASTDTQYF
TRBV28	TRBJ2-1	NA	many	TGTGCCAGCATACCGGGACCTAGGCATATAGAGCAGTTCTTC	CASIPGPRHIEQFF
TRBV12-3/TRBV12-4	TRBJ1-1	NA	many	TGTGCCAGCAGTTTAAGTGGGGGTGGGACTGAAGCTTTCTTT	CASSLSGGGTEAFF
TRBV5-5	TRBJ2-7	TRBD2	NA	TGTGCCAGCACCGTACTGGGGACTAGCGGGAGTTACGAGCAGTACTTC	CASTVLGTSGSYEQYF
TRBV14	TRBJ1-5	NA	NA	TGTGCCAGCAGCCGCTGGGGAGATAATCAGCCCCAGCATTTT	CASSRWGDNQPQHF
TRBV29-1	TRBJ1-1	TRBD1	NA	TGCAGCGTCGACAGGGGGCTGTTCACTGAAGCTTTCTTT	CSVDRGLFTEAFF
TRBV7-2	TRBJ2-2	NA	few	TGTGCCAGCAGCTCGTGGGCAGGGGAGCTGTTTTTT	CASSSWAGELFF
TRBV20-1	TRBJ2-2	TRBD2	few	TGCAGTGCTAGAGCTCCCCTCGGGACTAGCGGCAACACCGGGGAGCTGTTTTTT	CSARAPLGTSGNTGELFF
TRBV20-1	TRBJ2-3	TRBD2	NA	TGCAGTGGGGATAGCGGGCAGAGCACAGATACGCAGTATTTT	CSGDSGQSTDTQYF
TRBV7-9	TRBJ2-5	NA	many	TGTGCCAGCAGCTTAGCGGGTTCGAACCTTGAGACCCAGTACTTC	CASSLAGSNLETQYF
TRBV5-1	TRBJ1-1	TRBD1	few	TGCGCCAGCAGCTTGTCAGGGGGCTTCATCACTGAAGCTTTCTTT	CASSLSGGFITEAFF
TRBV18	TRBJ2-7	NA	few	TGTGCCAGCTCATCCCACGATTACGAGCAGTACTTC	CASSSHDYEQYF
TRBV14	TRBJ2-5	TRBD2	NA	TGTGCCAGCAGCCACGTTGGAGGGAGGGAAGAGACCCAGTACTTC	CASSHVGGREETQYF
TRBV10-3	TRBJ2-1	TRBD1	many	TGTGCCAACCGGACAGGGCACGGTGAGCAGTTCTTC	CANRTGHGEQFF
TRBV7-2	TRBJ2-1	NA	NA	TGTGCCAGCAGCTTACCACAATACAATGAGCAGTTCTTC	CASSLPQYNEQFF
TRBV7-2	TRBJ1-6	NA	few	TGTGCCAGCAGCTTAGCCTCGCAGTTGAATTCACCCCTCCACTTT	CASSLASQLNSPLHF
TRBV18	TRBJ2-2	TRBD1	medium-sized	TGTGCCAGCTCACCATACGGGACAGGGGACAACACCGGGGAGCTGTTTTTT	CASSPYGTGDNTGELFF
TRBV10-3	TRBJ2-7	TRBD1	few	TGTGCCATCAGTGATTCGGGACAGGTCTACGAGCAGTACTTC	CAISDSGQVYEQYF
TRBV5-1	TRBJ1-1	NA	few	TGCGCCAGCAGCGTAGAGGGGGTCGCCACTGAAGCTTTCTTT	CASSVEGVATEAFF
TRBV7-2	TRBJ2-5	NA	few	TGTGCCAGCAGCTTAGGCCTCCGGGAGACCCAGTACTTC	CASSLGLRETQYF
TRBV29-1	TRBJ1-5	TRBD1	many	TGCAGCGTCGCGACAGGGGGTGGCAATCAGCCCCAGCATTTT	CSVATGGGNQPQHF
TRBV7-8	TRBJ1-1	NA	few	TGTGCCAGCAGCCCCCGTGGGGCGTCTGGGACTGAAGCTTTCTTT	CASSPRGASGTEAFF
TRBV6-2/TRBV6-3	TRBJ1-5	NA	few	TGTGCCACCTCCTCAAATAGCAATCAGCCCCAGCATTTT	CATSSNSNQPQHF
TRBV5-1	TRBJ1-2	NA	NA	TGCGCCAGCAGCCGGACAGCTAACTATGGCTACACCTTC	CASSRTANYGYTF
TRBV29-1	TRBJ1-1	NA	NA	TGCAGCGCTAGGGGGGTACCTAACACTGAAGCTTTCTTT	CSARGVPNTEAFF
TRBV4-3	TRBJ1-3	TRBD1	many	TGCGCCAGCAGCCAAGATCGCGGGACAGGGGGCTCTGGAAACACCATATATTTT	CASSQDRGTGGSGNTIYF
TRBV7-8	TRBJ1-1	NA	many	TGTGCCAGCAGCGTTAGGTCGGAGAACACTGAAGCTTTCTTT	CASSVRSENTEAFF
TRBV20-1	TRBJ2-3	NA	few	TGCAGTGCTAGAGATAGCGTAAGCACAGATACGCAGTATTTT	CSARDSVSTDTQYF
TRBV18	TRBJ1-1	NA	NA	TGTGCCAGCTCACCCCCGCAGGGCATGGTCACTGAAGCTTTCTTT	CASSPPQGMVTEAFF
TRBV7-6	TRBJ2-5	TRBD1	many	TGTGCCAGCAGCCCCGCGGACAGGAAAGAGACCCAGTACTTC	CASSPADRKETQYF
TRBV9	TRBJ2-3	TRBD2	many	TGTGCCAGCAGCGTAGATCCCGGGGGGGCAGATACGCAGTATTTT	CASSVDPGGADTQYF
TRBV7-9	TRBJ1-6	TRBD1	NA	TGTGCCAGCAGCTCGGGACAGAGTAATTCACCCCTCCACTTT	CASSSGQSNSPLHF
TRBV27	TRBJ2-7	NA	few	TGTGCCAGCAGTTTAAATCAGGGAACGGGAGAGCAGTACTTC	CASSLNQGTGEQYF
TRBV7-3	TRBJ2-1	NA	few	TGTGCCAGCAGCTTTAGGAGTGGATCCTACAATGAGCAGTTCTTC	CASSFRSGSYNEQFF
TRBV6-6	TRBJ2-1	TRBD2	NA	TGTGCCAGCACCCCCGGGACTAGCGTACACAATGAGCAGTTCTTC	CASTPGTSVHNEQFF
TRBV2	TRBJ1-5	TRBD1	few	TGTGCCAGCAAGTCACAGGGGGTTGGCAATCAGCCCCAGCATTTT	CASKSQGVGNQPQHF
TRBV9	TRBJ1-2	TRBD1	many	TGTGCCAGCAGCGCGGACAGGGGGCGAAACTATGGCTACACCTTC	CASSADRGRNYGYTF
TRBV19	TRBJ2-7	NA	many	TGTGCCAGTAGTAGGGCCGGGACTGGAAGCTCCTACGAGCAGTACTTC	CASSRAGTGSSYEQYF